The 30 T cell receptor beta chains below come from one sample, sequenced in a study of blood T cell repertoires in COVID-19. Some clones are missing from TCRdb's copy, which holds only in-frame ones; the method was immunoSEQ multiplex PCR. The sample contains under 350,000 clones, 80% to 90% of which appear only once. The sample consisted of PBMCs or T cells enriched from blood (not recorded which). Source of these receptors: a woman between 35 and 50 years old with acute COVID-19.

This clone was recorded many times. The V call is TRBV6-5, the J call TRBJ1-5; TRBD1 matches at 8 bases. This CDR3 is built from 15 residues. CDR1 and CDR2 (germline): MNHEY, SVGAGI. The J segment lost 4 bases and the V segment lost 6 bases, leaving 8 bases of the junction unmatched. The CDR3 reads CASRSSTGGNQPQHF. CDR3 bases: TGTGCCAGCAGGTCAAGCACAGGGGGGAATCAGCCCCAGCATTTT.

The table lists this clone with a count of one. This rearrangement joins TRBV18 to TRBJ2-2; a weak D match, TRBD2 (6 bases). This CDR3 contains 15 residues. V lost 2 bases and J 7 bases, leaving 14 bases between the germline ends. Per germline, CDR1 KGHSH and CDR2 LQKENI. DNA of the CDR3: TGTGCCAGCTCACCATTAAGACTAGTCGGCGGGGAGCTGTTTTTT. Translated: CASSPLRLVGGELFF.

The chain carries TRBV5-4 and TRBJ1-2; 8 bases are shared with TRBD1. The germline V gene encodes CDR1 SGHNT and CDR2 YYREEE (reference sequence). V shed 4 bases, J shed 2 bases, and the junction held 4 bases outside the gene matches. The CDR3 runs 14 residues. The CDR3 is CASSPDRGNYGYTF. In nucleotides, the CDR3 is TGTGCCAGCAGCCCCGACAGGGGAAACTATGGCTACACCTTC. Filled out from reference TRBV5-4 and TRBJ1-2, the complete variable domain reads ETGVTQSPTHLIKTRGQQVTLRCSSQSGHNTVSWYQQALGQGPQFIFQYYREEENGRGNFPPRFSGLQFPNYSSELNVNALELDDSALYLCASSPDRGNYGYTFGSGTRLTVV.

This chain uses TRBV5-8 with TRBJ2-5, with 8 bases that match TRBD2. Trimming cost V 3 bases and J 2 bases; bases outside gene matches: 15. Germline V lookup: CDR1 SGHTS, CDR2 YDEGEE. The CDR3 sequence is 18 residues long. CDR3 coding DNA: TGTGCCAGCAGCTCTCTTGGAGGGATAGCGGGGATTCAAGAGACCCAGTACTTC. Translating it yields CASSSLGGIAGIQETQYF.

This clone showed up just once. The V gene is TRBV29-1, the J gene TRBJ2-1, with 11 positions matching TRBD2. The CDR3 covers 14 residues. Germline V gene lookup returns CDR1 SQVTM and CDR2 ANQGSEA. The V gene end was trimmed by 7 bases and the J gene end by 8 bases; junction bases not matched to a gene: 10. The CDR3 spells CSAKGLAVADEQFF. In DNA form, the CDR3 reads TGCAGCGCGAAGGGACTAGCGGTGGCCGATGAGCAGTTCTTC.

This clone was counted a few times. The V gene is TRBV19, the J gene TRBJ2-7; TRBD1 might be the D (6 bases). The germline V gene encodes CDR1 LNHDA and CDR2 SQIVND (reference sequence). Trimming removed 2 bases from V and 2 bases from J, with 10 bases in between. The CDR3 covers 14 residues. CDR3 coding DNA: TGTGCCAGTAGTATACAAGGACAGACCTACGAGCAGTACTTC. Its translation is CASSIQGQTYEQYF.

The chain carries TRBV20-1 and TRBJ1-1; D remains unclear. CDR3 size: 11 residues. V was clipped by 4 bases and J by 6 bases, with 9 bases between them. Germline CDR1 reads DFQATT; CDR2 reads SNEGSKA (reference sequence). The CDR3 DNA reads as TGCAGTGCTAAGGAGATCCCTGAAGCTTTCTTT. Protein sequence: CSAKEIPEAFF.

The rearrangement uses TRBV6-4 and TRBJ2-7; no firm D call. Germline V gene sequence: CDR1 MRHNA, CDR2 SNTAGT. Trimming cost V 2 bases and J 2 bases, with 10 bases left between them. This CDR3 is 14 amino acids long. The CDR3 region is CASSDRPDTYEQYF. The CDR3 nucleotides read TGTGCCAGCAGTGACAGGCCTGACACCTACGAGCAGTACTTC.

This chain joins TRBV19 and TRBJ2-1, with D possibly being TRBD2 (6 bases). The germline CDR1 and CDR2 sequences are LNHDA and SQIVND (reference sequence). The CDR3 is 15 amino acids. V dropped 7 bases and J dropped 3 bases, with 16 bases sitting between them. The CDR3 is CASKIAGLIYNEQFF. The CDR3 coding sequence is TGTGCCAGTAAAATCGCGGGACTCATCTACAATGAGCAGTTCTTC.

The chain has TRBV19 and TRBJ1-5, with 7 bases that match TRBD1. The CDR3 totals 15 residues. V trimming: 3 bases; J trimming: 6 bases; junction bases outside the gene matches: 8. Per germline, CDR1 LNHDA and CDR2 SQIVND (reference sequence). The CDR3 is CASSMSQTGFQPQHF. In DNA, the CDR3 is TGTGCCAGTAGTATGTCCCAGACAGGGTTTCAGCCCCAGCATTTT. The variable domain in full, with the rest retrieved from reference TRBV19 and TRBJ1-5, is DGGITQSPKYLFRKEGQNVTLSCEQNLNHDAMYWYRQDPGQGLRLIYYSQIVNDFQKGDIAEGYSVSREKKESFPLTVTSAQKNPTAFYLCASSMSQTGFQPQHFGDGTRLSIL.

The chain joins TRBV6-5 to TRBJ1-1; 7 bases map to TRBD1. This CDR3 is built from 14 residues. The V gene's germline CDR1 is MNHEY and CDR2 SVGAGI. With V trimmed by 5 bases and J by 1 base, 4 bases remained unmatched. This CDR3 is CASSPTGTNTEAFF. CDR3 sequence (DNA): TGTGCCAGCAGTCCGACAGGGACGAACACTGAAGCTTTCTTT.

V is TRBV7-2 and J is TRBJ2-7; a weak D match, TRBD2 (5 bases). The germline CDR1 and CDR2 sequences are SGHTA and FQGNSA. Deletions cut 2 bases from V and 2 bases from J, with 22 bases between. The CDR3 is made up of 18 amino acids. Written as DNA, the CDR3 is TGTGCCAGCAGCTTATGGGATACAGCGGTAGGGTACACCTACGAGCAGTACTTC. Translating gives CASSLWDTAVGYTYEQYF. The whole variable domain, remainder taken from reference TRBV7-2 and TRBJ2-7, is GAGVSQSPSNKVTEKGKDVELRCDPISGHTALYWYRQSLGQGLEFLIYFQGNSAPDKSGLPSDRFSAERTGGSVSTLTIQRTQQEDSAVYLCASSLWDTAVGYTYEQYFGPGTRLTVT.

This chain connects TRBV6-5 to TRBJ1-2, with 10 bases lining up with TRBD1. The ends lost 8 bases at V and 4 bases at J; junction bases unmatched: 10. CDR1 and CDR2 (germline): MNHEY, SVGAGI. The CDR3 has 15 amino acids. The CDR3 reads CASETRDRGSYGYTF. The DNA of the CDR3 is TGTGCCAGCGAAACCCGGGACAGGGGCTCCTATGGCTACACCTTC.

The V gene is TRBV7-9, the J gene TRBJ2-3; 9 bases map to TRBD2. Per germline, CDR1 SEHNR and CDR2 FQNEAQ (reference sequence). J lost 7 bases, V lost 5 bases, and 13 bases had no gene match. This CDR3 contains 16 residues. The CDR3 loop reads CASSPVGGRAGYTQYF. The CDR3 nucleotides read TGTGCCAGCAGCCCGGTCGGCGGGAGGGCCGGATATACGCAGTATTTT.

CDR3 protein: CASGTGGMNTEAFF. CDR3 sequence (DNA): TGTGCCAGTGGAACTGGGGGCATGAACACTGAAGCTTTCTTT. V and J are TRBV19 and TRBJ1-1; possible D gene TRBD1, 6 bases. Between the trimmed V and J ends, which lost 8 bases and 0 bases, there was a span of 13 bases. CDR1 is LNHDA and CDR2 is SQIVND in the germline V gene (reference sequence). This CDR3 has 14 amino acids. The variable domain in full, completed from reference TRBV19 and TRBJ1-1, reads DGGITQSPKYLFRKEGQNVTLSCEQNLNHDAMYWYRQDPGQGLRLIYYSQIVNDFQKGDIAEGYSVSREKKESFPLTVTSAQKNPTAFYLCASGTGGMNTEAFFGQGTRLTVV.

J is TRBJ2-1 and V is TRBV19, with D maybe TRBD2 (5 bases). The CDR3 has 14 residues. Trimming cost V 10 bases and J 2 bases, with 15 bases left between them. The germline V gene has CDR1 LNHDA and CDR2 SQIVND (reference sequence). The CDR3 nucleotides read TGTGCCACAGCCGGCGGGCAGACCTACAATGAGCAGTTCTTC. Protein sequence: CATAGGQTYNEQFF.

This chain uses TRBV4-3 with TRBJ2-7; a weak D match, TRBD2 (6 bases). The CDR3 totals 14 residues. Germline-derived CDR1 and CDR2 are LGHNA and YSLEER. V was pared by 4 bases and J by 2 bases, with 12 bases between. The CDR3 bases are TGCGCCAGCAGCCTGACCGGGGGACCCTACGAGCAGTACTTC. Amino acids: CASSLTGGPYEQYF.

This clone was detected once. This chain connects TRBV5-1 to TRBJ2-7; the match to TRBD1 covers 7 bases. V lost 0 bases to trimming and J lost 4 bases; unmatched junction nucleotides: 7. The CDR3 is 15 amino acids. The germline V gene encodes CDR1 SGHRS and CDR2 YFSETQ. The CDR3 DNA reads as TGCGCCAGCAGCTTGGTGGGCCCGACAGGGTACGAGCAGTACTTC. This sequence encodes CASSLVGPTGYEQYF.

Here the CDR3 DNA reads TGTGCCAGCAGTTCAGGGACAGGGGGTCGGGGGACCTTC. Its protein is CASSSGTGGRGTF. This chain joins TRBV28 and TRBJ1-2; TRBD1 matches 11 bases. The ends lost 4 bases at V and 14 bases at J; junction bases unmatched: 9. The CDR3 length is 13 residues. Germline loops: CDR1 MDHEN, CDR2 SYDVKM.

DNA for the CDR3: TGTGCCAGGAACAGGGGCCCTGGGGCCAACGTCCTGACTTTC. Protein sequence: CARNRGPGANVLTF. The chain uses TRBV7-9 and TRBJ2-6; 7 bases line up with TRBD1. Germline CDR1 is SEHNR and CDR2 is FQNEAQ (reference sequence). The V and J ends lost 9 bases and 2 bases, in that order; junction bases with no gene match: 4. The CDR3 totals 14 residues.

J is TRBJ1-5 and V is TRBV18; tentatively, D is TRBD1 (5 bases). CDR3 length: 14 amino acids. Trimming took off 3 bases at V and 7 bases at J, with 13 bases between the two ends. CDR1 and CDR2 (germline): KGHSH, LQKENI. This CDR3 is CASSPSGFQQPQHF. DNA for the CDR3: TGTGCCAGCTCACCTTCAGGGTTCCAACAGCCCCAGCATTTT.

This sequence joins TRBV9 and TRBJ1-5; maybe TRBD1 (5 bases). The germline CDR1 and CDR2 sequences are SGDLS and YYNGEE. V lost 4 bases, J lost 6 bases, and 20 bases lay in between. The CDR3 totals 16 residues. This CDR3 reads CASSLTPGGVSQPQHF. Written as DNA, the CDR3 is TGTGCCAGCAGCCTCACACCGGGGGGGGTGAGTCAGCCCCAGCATTTT.

CDR3 bases: TGCGCCAGCAGCTTGGTGGACAGCCCAACTAATGAAAAACTGTTTTTT. It codes for CASSLVDSPTNEKLFF. The V gene is TRBV5-1, the J gene TRBJ1-4, with D perhaps TRBD1 (6 bases). Trimming took 0 bases from V and 0 from J, leaving 9 bases between them. The CDR3 is 16 residues long. Germline loops: CDR1 SGHRS, CDR2 YFSETQ.

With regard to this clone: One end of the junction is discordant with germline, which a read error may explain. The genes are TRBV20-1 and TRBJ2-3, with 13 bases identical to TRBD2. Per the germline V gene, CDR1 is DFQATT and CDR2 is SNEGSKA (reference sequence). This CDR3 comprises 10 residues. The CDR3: CSTGTSGEIF. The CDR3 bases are TGCAGTACCGGGACTAGCGGGGAGATTTTT.

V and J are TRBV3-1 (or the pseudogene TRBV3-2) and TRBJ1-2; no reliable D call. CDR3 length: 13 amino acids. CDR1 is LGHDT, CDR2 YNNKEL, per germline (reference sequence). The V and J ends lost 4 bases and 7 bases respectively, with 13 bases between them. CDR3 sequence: CASSRDKAGGYTF. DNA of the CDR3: TGTGCCAGCAGCCGCGACAAGGCGGGTGGCTACACCTTC.

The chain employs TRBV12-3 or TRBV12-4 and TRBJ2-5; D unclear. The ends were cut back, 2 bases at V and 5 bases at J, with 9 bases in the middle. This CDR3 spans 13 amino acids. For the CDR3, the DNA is TGTGCCAGCAGTTTACAGATTACGGAGACCCAGTACTTC. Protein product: CASSLQITETQYF.

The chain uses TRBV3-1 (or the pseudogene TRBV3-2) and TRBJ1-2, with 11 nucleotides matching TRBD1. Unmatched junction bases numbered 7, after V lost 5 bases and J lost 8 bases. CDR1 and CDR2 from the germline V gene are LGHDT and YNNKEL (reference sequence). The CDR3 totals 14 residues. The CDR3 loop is CASSFGQGALGYTF. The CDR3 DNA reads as TGTGCCAGCAGCTTCGGACAGGGGGCTCTCGGCTACACCTTC.

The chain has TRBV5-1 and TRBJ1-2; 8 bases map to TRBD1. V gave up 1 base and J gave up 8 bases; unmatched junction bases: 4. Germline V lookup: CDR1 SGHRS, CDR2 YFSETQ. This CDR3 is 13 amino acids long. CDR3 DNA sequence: TGCGCCAGCAGCTTGTCAGGGGGCTCCGGCTACACCTTC. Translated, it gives CASSLSGGSGYTF.

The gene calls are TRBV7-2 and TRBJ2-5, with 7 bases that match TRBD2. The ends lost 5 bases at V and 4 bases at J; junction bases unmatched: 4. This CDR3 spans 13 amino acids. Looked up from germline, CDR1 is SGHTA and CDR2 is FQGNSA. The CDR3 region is CASSVGRAETQYF. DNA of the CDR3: TGTGCCAGCAGCGTAGGGAGGGCAGAGACCCAGTACTTC.

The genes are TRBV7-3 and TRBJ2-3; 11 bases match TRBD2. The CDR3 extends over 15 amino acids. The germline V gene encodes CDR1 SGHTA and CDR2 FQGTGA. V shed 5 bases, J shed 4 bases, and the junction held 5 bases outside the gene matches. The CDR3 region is CASSSSGRASDTQYF. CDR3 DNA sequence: TGTGCCAGCAGCAGTAGCGGGAGGGCCTCAGATACGCAGTATTTT. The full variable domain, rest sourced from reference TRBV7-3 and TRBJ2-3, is GAGVSQTPSNKVTEKGKYVELRCDPISGHTALYWYRQSLGQGPEFLIYFQGTGAADDSGLPNDRFFAVRPEGSVSTLKIQRTERGDSAVYLCASSSSGRASDTQYFGPGTRLTVL.